This T cell receptor beta chain is drawn from a study of T cell responses to AZD1222 COVID-19 vaccine. Method: immunoSEQ multiplex PCR; TCRdb's copy keeps in-frame clones and lacks some. The profile covers some 120,000 clones, with 87% appearing a single time and 1.4% to 1.5% taken by the ten largest. V was clipped by 4 bases and J by 14 bases; unmatched bases: 10. The CDR3 spans 12 residues. Germline loops: CDR1 SGHDT, CDR2 YYEEEE. Study observations and caveats: A mostly white British donor set with more females was recruited, and clonal diversity was possibly underestimated.

On this clone itself: What it binds is unknown.

The sequence derives from an adult in good health. The input for sequencing was peripheral blood, taken on day 0 of AZD1222 vaccination. The genes are TRBV5-6 and TRBJ2-3, with 7 bases that match TRBD2. The chain's CDR3 is CASSIPGLRTYF. In DNA form, the CDR3 reads TGTGCCAGCAGCATTCCGGGACTACGTACGTATTTT.